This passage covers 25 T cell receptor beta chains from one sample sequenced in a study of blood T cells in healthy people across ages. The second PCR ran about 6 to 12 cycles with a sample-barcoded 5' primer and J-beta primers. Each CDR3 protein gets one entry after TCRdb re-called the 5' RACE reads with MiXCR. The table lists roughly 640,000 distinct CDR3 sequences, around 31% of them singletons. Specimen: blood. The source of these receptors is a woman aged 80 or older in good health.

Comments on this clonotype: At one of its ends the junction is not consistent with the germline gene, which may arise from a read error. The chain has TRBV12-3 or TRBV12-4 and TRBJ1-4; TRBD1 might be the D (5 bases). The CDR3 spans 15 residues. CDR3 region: CASSPRDGINEKRFF. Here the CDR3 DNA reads TGCGCCAGCAGTCCGCGGGACGGAATTAATGAAAAACGGTTTTTT.

The DNA for the CDR3 is TGTGCCAGCAACCTAAGGACCTATAATTCACCCCTCCACTTT. This codes for CASNLRTYNSPLHF. The chain carries TRBV3-1 and TRBJ1-6, with D hard to call. Trimming shortened V by 7 bases and J by 2 bases, and 9 bases separated the two germline ends. The germline gives CDR1 LGHDT, CDR2 YNNKEL (reference sequence). This CDR3 contains 14 residues.

CDR3 in DNA: TGTGCCAGCAGCGAGAGCGGGGGTCGCTACGAGCAGTACTTC. Translated, it gives CASSESGGRYEQYF. The chain uses TRBV6-2 or TRBV6-3 and TRBJ2-7, with 8 bases matching TRBD2. The CDR3 extends over 14 amino acids. V was clipped by 6 bases and J by 3 bases; unmatched bases: 7. From germline, CDR1 is MNHEY and CDR2 SVGEGT.

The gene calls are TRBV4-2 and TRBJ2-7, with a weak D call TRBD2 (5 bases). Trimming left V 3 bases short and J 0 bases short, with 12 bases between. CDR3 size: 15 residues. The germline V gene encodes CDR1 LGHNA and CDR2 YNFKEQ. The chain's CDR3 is CASSHSAVSSYEQYF. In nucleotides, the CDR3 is TGTGCCAGCAGCCATAGCGCAGTGAGCTCCTACGAGCAGTACTTC.

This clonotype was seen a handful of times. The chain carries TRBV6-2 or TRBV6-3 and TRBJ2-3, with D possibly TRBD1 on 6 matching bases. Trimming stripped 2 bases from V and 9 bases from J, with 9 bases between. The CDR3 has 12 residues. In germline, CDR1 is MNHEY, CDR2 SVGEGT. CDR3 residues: CASSYGTGTQYF. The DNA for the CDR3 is TGTGCCAGCAGTTACGGTACAGGGACGCAGTATTTT.

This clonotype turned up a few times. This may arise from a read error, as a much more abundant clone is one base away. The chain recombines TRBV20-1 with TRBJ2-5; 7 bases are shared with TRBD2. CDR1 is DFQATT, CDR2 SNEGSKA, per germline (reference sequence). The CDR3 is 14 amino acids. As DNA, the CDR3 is TGCAGTGATAGATCTCGGCGGGGGCAAGAGACCCAGTACTTC. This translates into CSDRSRRGQETQYF.

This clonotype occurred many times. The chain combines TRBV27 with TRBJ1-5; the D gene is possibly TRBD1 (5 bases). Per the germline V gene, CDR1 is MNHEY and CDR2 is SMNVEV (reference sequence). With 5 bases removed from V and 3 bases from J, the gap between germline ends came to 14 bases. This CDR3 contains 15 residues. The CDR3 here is CASSPLQAINQPQHF. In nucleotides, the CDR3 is TGTGCCAGCAGTCCCTTACAGGCAATCAATCAGCCCCAGCATTTT.

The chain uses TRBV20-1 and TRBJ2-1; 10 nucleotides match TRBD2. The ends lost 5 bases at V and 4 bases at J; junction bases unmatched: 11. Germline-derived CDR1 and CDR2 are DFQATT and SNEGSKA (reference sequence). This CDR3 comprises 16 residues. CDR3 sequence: CSARKLAGGGYNEQFF. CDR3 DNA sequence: TGCAGTGCTCGCAAATTAGCGGGAGGTGGGTACAATGAGCAGTTCTTC.

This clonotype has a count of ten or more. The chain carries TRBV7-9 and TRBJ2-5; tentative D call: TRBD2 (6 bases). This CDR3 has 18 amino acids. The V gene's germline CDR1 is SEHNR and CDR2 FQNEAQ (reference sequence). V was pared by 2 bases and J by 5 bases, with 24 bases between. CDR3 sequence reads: CASSLNKVEGPLGETQYF. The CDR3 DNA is TGTGCCAGCAGCTTAAACAAGGTGGAGGGGCCCCTGGGGGAGACCCAGTACTTC. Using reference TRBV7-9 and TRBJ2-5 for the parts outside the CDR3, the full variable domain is DTGVSQNPRHKITKRGQNVTFRCDPISEHNRLYWYRQTLGQGPEFLTYFQNEAQLEKSRLLSDRFSAERPKGSFSTLEIQRTEQGDSAMYLCASSLNKVEGPLGETQYFGPGTRLLVL.

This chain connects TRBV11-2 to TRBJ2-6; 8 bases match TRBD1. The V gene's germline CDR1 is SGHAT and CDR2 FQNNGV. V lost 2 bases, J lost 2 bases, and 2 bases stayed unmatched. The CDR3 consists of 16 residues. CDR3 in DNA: TGTGCCAGCAGCTTAACGGACAGGGCTGGGGCCAACGTCCTGACTTTC. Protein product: CASSLTDRAGANVLTF. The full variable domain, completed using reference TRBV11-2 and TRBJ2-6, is EAGVAQSPRYKIIEKRQSVAFWCNPISGHATLYWYQQILGQGPKLLIQFQNNGVVDDSQLPKDRFSAERLKGVDSTLKIQPAKLEDSAVYLCASSLTDRAGANVLTFGAGSRLTVL.

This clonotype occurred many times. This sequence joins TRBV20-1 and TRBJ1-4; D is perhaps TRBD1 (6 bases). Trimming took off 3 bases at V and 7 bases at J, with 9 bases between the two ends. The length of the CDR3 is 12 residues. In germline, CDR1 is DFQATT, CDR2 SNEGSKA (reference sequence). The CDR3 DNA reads TGCAGTGCTAGTCCGACAGGTGAAAAACTGTTTTTT. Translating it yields CSASPTGEKLFF.

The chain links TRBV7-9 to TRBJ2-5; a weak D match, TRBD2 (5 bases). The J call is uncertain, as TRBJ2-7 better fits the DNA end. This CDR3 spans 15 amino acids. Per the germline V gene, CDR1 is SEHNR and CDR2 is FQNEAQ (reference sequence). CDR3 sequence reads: CASSLVGSTLGEQYF. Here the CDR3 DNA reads TGTGCCAGCAGCTTAGTAGGGAGTACCCTGGGCGAGCAGTACTTC.

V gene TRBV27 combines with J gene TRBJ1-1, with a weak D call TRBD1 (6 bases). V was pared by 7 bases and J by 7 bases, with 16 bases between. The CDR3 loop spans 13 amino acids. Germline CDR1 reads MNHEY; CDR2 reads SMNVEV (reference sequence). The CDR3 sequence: CASTSRQGLEAFF. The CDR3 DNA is TGTGCCAGCACCTCCCGGCAGGGGCTTGAAGCTTTCTTT.

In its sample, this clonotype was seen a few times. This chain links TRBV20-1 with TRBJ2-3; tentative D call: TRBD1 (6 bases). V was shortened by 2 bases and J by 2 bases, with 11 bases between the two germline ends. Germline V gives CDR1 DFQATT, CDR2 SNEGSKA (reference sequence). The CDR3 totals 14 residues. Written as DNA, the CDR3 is TGCAGTGCTAGACAGGGGATCTTCACAGATACGCAGTATTTT. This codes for CSARQGIFTDTQYF.

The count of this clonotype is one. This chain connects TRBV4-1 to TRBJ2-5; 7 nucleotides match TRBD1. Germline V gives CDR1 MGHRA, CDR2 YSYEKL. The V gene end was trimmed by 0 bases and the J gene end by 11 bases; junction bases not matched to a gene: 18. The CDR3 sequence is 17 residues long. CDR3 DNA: TGCGCCAGCAGCCAAGATGAGAACAGGGGCCTTTACAGTGAGCAGTACTTC. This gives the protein CASSQDENRGLYSEQYF.

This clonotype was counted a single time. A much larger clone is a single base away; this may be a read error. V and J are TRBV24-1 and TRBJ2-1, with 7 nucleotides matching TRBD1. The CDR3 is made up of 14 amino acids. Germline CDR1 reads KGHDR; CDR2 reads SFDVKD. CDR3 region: CATSDRTGSNEEFF. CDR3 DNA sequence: TGTGCCACCAGTGACAGGACAGGTAGCAATGAGGAGTTCTTC.

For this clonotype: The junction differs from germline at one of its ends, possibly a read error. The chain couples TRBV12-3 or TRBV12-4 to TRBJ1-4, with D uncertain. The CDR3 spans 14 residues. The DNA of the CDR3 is TGTGCCAGCAGTCCGGGAACACTTAATGAAAAACGGTTTTTT. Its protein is CASSPGTLNEKRFF.

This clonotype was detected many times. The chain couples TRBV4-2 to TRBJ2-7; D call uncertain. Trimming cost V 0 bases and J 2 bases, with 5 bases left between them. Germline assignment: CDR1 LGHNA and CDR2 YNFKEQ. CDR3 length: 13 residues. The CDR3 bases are TGTGCCAGCAGCCAAGAATCAGCCTACGAGCAGTACTTC. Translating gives CASSQESAYEQYF.

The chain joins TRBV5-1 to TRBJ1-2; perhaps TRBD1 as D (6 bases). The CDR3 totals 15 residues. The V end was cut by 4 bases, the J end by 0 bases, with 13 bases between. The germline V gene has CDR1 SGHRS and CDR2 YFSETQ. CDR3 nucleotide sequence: TGCGCCAGCAGCCTCGACAGGCCGTCTAACTATGGCTACACCTTC. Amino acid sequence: CASSLDRPSNYGYTF.

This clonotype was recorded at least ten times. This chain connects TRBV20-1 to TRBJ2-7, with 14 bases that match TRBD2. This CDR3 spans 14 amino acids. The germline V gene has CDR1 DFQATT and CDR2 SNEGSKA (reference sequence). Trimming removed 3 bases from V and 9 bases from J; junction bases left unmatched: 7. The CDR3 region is CSASAQTSGGGQYF. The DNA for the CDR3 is TGCAGTGCTAGCGCCCAGACTAGCGGGGGGGGGCAGTACTTC.

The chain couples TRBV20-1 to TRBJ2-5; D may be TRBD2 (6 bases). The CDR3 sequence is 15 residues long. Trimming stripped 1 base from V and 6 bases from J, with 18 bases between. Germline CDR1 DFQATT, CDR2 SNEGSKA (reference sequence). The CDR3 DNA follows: TGCAGTGCTAGAGCGACTACTGGCGGGGCTCAGACCCAGTACTTC. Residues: CSARATTGGAQTQYF.

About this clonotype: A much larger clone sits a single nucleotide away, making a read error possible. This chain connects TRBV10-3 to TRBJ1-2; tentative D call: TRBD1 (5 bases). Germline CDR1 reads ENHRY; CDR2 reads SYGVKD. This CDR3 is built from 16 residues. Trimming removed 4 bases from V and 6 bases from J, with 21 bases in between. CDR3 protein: CAISGLGAMGTDGYTF. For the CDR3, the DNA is TGTGCCATCAGTGGGTTAGGGGCCATGGGGACGGATGGCTACACCTTC.

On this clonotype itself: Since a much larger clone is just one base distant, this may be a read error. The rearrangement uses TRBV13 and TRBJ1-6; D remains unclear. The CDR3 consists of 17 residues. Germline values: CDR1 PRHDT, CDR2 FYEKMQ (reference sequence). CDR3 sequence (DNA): TGTGCCAGCAGCCTCCGGAGAGCCATGTCCTATAATTCATCCCTCCACTTT. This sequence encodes CASSLRRAMSYNSSLHF.

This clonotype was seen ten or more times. CDR3 in amino acids: CASSLTSGASDTQYF. CDR3 nucleotide sequence: TGTGCCAGCAGCTTAACTAGCGGGGCTTCGGATACGCAGTATTTT. V gene TRBV7-9 combines with J gene TRBJ2-3, with 10 nucleotides matching TRBD2. This CDR3 has 15 residues. V shed 2 bases and J 6 bases; nucleotides not matched to a gene: 5. Germline assignment: CDR1 SEHNR and CDR2 FQNEAQ (reference sequence).

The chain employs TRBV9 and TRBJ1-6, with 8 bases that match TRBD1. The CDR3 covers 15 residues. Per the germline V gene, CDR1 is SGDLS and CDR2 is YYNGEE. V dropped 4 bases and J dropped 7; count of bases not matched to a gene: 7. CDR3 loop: CASSQEDRVNSPLHF. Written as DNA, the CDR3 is TGTGCCAGCAGCCAAGAGGACAGGGTGAATTCACCCCTCCACTTT.